The present T cell receptor beta chain was sequenced within a study of shared clonotypes between healthy human individuals. V gave up 6 bases and J gave up 9 bases, with 18 bases separating them. The CDR3 runs 14 residues. Germline CDR1 and CDR2: SNHLY and FYNNEI. The data were produced by immunoSEQ multiplex PCR, yet TCRdb's version contains in-frame clones alone and is incomplete. This table has about 230,000 clones, approximately 65% appearing once. The clonotype was recovered from a man aged 25-45 years in good health. V gene TRBV2 combines with J gene TRBJ1-5; D gene ambiguous. The sequenced sample consisted of memory CD4+ T cells sorted from blood. Noted subset: CD45RA-negative fraction. CDR3 in DNA: TGTGCCAGCAGCTCAGGAGGAGGATGGCGGCCCCAGCATTTT. It codes for CASSSGGGWRPQHF.